These 18 T cell receptor beta chains came from one sample sequenced in a study of cytomegalovirus exposure and HLA in healthy donors. The primer mix had 60 Vbeta and 13 Jbeta primers. Only in-frame clones appear in the TCRdb table, and some are missing; sequencing was by immunoSEQ multiplex PCR. The sample has about 240,000 clones, around 83% seen once. Sequenced input: PBMCs. Receptor source: a girl aged 2 to 9 in good health and CMV-seronegative.

The chain couples TRBV27 to TRBJ2-3; weak D call: TRBD1 (6 bases). Per the germline V gene, CDR1 is MNHEY and CDR2 is SMNVEV (reference sequence). V lost 4 bases to trimming and J lost 4 bases, with 9 bases between them. The CDR3 loop spans 13 amino acids. CDR3 nucleotide sequence: TGTGCCAGCAGTTCCGACAGGCCAGATACGCAGTATTTT. Translated: CASSSDRPDTQYF.

The rearrangement links TRBV5-1 to TRBJ2-5, with 12 bases lining up with TRBD1. The DNA end favors TRBJ2-7, so the J call may be wrong. Looked up from germline, CDR1 is SGHRS and CDR2 is YFSETQ. The CDR3 runs 14 residues. CDR3 in amino acids: CASSQGQGAHEQYF. The CDR3 nucleotides read TGCGCCAGCAGTCAGGGACAGGGGGCCCACGAGCAGTACTTC.

This clone was observed a few times. V is TRBV6-5 and J is TRBJ1-1, with unresolved D. This CDR3 comprises 13 residues. CDR1 and CDR2 from the germline V gene are MNHEY and SVGAGI. Deletions cut 3 bases from V and 11 bases from J, with 16 bases between. The CDR3 coding sequence is TGTGCCAGCAGTTATGGCCCCCCAGGCGTGGCTTTCTTT. Translating it yields CASSYGPPGVAFF.

V gene TRBV5-1 combines with J gene TRBJ1-3; 11 bases are a match to TRBD1. This CDR3 region has 15 residues. Germline V lookup: CDR1 SGHRS, CDR2 YFSETQ. The junction had 4 bases not matched to a gene; V was cut back by 4 bases and J by 4 bases. The CDR3 DNA sequence: TGCGCCAGCAGCCGGGACAGGGGGTTCGGAAACACCATATATTTT. As protein: CASSRDRGFGNTIYF.

CDR3 nucleotide sequence: TGTGCCAGCAGCTTACTCCCCTCCCTTAGCACAGATACGCAGTATTTT. Residues: CASSLLPSLSTDTQYF. V usage is TRBV7-3 and J usage is TRBJ2-3; D remains unclear. The CDR3 is 16 residues long. V lost 2 bases and J lost 0, with 12 bases in between. Germline CDR1 is SGHTA and CDR2 is FQGTGA.

This chain uses TRBV5-1 with TRBJ2-5; unclear D gene. Germline CDR1 SGHRS, CDR2 YFSETQ. The CDR3 covers 13 residues. V was shortened by 2 bases and J by 5 bases, with 10 bases between the two germline ends. The CDR3 sequence is CASSFGEVETQYF. The CDR3 DNA reads as TGCGCCAGCAGCTTCGGTGAGGTGGAGACCCAGTACTTC.

Comments on this clone: Since no conserved phenylalanine or tryptophan closes the CDR3, a read error is the likely cause. The limits of the CDR3 on the DNA are not certain, so only TCRdb's listed CDR3 is given. The chain employs TRBV1 and TRBJ1-2; the table gives TRBD1 as D, unverified against the DNA. TRBV1 is a recognized pseudogene. The CDR3 comprises 14 residues, both ends counted. CDR3 residues: CTSSQQQPFRYTLG.

This clone was seen a few times. The chain recombines TRBV19 with TRBJ1-5; D gene unclear. The CDR3 totals 12 residues. Trimming cost V 7 bases and J 7 bases, with 11 bases left between them. Germline CDR1 and CDR2: LNHDA and SQIVND (reference sequence). The CDR3 sequence: CASKEGRQPQHF. CDR3 sequence (DNA): TGTGCCAGTAAGGAGGGCAGGCAGCCCCAGCATTTT.

CDR3 DNA sequence: TGTGCCAGCAGCAAATATCGTGAGGGGGGCGGGAGCTCCTACAATGAGCAGTTCTTC. Amino acids: CASSKYREGGGSSYNEQFF. The J gene is TRBJ2-1, the V gene TRBV21-1; the table gives TRBD2 as D, unverified against the DNA. TRBV21-1 is shown as a pseudogene. The CDR3 extends over 19 amino acids.

This clone showed up just a few times. This rearrangement joins TRBV6-5 to TRBJ2-7; the D gene is possibly TRBD1 (5 bases). Germline CDR1 is MNHEY and CDR2 is SVGAGI. The length of the CDR3 is 13 residues. Trimming pared 8 bases from V and 0 bases from J, leaving 11 bases between. DNA of the CDR3: TGTGCCAGCGGGGCCAGGGTCTCCTACGAGCAGTACTTC. This gives the protein CASGARVSYEQYF.

V usage is TRBV30 and J usage is TRBJ2-1, with 14 bases aligning to TRBD2. The germline V gene encodes CDR1 GTSNPN and CDR2 SVGIG (reference sequence). J lost 7 bases, V lost 3 bases, and 11 bases had no gene match. This CDR3 spans 17 amino acids. For the CDR3, the DNA is TGTGCCTGGAGGCCCGGGACTAGCGGGAGTTTCGATAATGAGCAGTTCTTC. This gives the protein CAWRPGTSGSFDNEQFF. The entire variable domain, with the rest obtained from reference TRBV30 and TRBJ2-1, is as follows: SQTIHQWPATLVQPVGSPLSLECTVEGTSNPNLYWYRQAAGRGLQLLFYSVGIGQISSEVPQNLSASRPQDRQFILSSKKLLLSDSGFYLCAWRPGTSGSFDNEQFFGPGTRLTVL.

This chain joins TRBV5-4 and TRBJ2-3; D is perhaps TRBD1 (6 bases). The V end was cut by 4 bases, the J end by 0 bases, with 15 bases between. The CDR3 extends over 16 amino acids. Germline V gene data show CDR1 as SGHNT and CDR2 as YYREEE (reference sequence). Here the CDR3 DNA reads TGTGCCAGCAGCCCCCGACAGGAGTCTAGCACAGATACGCAGTATTTT. The encoded protein is CASSPRQESSTDTQYF.

The V gene is TRBV7-9, the J gene TRBJ1-2; the D is unclear. Trimming left V 1 base short and J 8 bases short, with 20 bases between. This CDR3 comprises 16 residues. Germline CDR1 is SEHNR and CDR2 is FQNEAQ (reference sequence). The CDR3 spells CASSLGVASISEGYTF. In nucleotides, the CDR3 is TGTGCCAGCAGCTTAGGCGTTGCCAGTATTTCGGAGGGCTACACCTTC. Full variable domain (remainder filled in from reference TRBV7-9 and TRBJ1-2): DTGVSQNPRHKITKRGQNVTFRCDPISEHNRLYWYRQTLGQGPEFLTYFQNEAQLEKSRLLSDRFSAERPKGSFSTLEIQRTEQGDSAMYLCASSLGVASISEGYTFGSGTRLTVV.

The genes are TRBV6-5 and TRBJ1-6; a weak D match, TRBD1 (5 bases). V lost 7 bases and J lost 12, with 19 bases in between. The CDR3 has 14 amino acids. Germline V lookup: CDR1 MNHEY, CDR2 SVGAGI. CDR3 residues: CASTSAGSFGPLHF. The DNA for the CDR3 is TGTGCCAGCACTTCGGCAGGGTCGTTTGGACCCCTCCACTTT.

V and J are TRBV19 and TRBJ2-3; possible D gene TRBD1, 6 bases. Germline CDR1 and CDR2: LNHDA and SQIVND (reference sequence). CDR3 length: 15 amino acids. The V end lost 5 bases, the J end lost 4 bases, and 16 bases lay between the germline ends. CDR3 region: CASSSRGRGADTQYF. DNA of the CDR3: TGTGCCAGTAGTTCCAGGGGCAGGGGTGCAGATACGCAGTATTTT.

The V and J genes are TRBV14 and TRBJ2-3; D is uncertain. The germline V gene encodes CDR1 SGHDN and CDR2 FVKESK. Trimming cost V 5 bases and J 2 bases, with 8 bases left between them. The CDR3 runs 13 residues. In DNA form, the CDR3 reads TGTGCCAGCAGCTACTTTAACACAGATACGCAGTATTTT. This encodes CASSYFNTDTQYF.

V usage is TRBV7-2 and J usage is TRBJ2-7; a possible D gene is TRBD1 (6 bases). CDR1 and CDR2 (germline): SGHTA, FQGNSA. Between the trimmed V and J ends, which lost 5 bases and 3 bases, there was a span of 11 bases. This CDR3 is built from 13 residues. The CDR3 sequence is CASSNRDNYEQYF. In nucleotides, the CDR3 is TGTGCCAGCAGCAACCGGGACAACTACGAGCAGTACTTC.

The J gene is TRBJ2-7, the V gene TRBV9; 8 positions match TRBD1. Losses at the gene ends were 4 bases for V and 2 bases for J; bases not matched to a gene: 8. The germline gives CDR1 SGDLS, CDR2 YYNGEE. The CDR3 runs to 15 residues. The CDR3: CASSRDRGSPYEQYF. DNA for the CDR3: TGTGCCAGCAGCCGCGACAGGGGAAGTCCCTACGAGCAGTACTTC. Full variable domain (missing parts from reference TRBV9 and TRBJ2-7): DSGVTQTPKHLITATGQRVTLRCSPRSGDLSVYWYQQSLDQGLQFLIQYYNGEERAKGNILERFSAQQFPDLHSELNLSSLELGDSALYFCASSRDRGSPYEQYFGPGTRLTVT.